This TCR beta chain was captured by sequencing in a study of T cell responses to AZD1222 COVID-19 vaccine. Study outcomes and limitations: A mostly white British donor set with more females was recruited, and clonal diversity was possibly underestimated.

The V gene lost 8 bases and the J gene lost 0 bases, with 11 bases spanning the gap. Germline CDR1 and CDR2: LNHNV and YYDKDF (reference sequence). The CDR3 totals 14 residues. Assay used: immunoSEQ multiplex PCR; TCRdb lists only in-frame clones, some missing. The sample includes about 110,000 clones, 88% seen only once; the top ten take approximately 5.4%. Note on this clone: The antigen remains undetermined.

This receptor was obtained from an adult in good health. Sequences were derived from peripheral blood, sampled on day 0 of AZD1222 vaccination. V is TRBV15 and J is TRBJ1-3, with D unresolved. In DNA, the CDR3 is TGTGCCACCGGGATGCCCGTCTCTGGAAACACCATATATTTT. It translates to CATGMPVSGNTIYF.